This TCR beta chain was captured by sequencing in a study of T cell repertoires in cytomegalovirus infection (dated by TCRdb to between 2019 and 2020). Notes on the research overall: Donor HLA type was relevant to the analysis, because carriage of CMV infection together with the matching HLA type was indicated by public TCR beta signatures.

In the case of this clonotype: It lacks a known antigen. No much larger clone is present one base from it, and per-base qualities are unavailable.

This sample was sequenced with an Illumina HiSeq 1500. TCRdb's own reprocessing of the public reads used fastp at Q25 and MiXCR and kept productive beta chains. Rows with a matching CDR3 protein are joined into one entry that keeps the most common DNA and genes. The sample table records some 600,000 distinct CDR3 sequences; approximately 24% of these occur just once. The top ten clones comprise roughly 8% of the sample. On the study overall, not on this receptor specifically: Carriers of CMV infection plus the relevant HLA type were discriminated by the cumulative frequency of public TCR beta family members in the study cohort and in an independent approximately 340-donor cohort. In the ex vivo response, HLA-C-restricted CMV-specific TCR beta clonotypes were dominant, and in two of eight donors the single most frequent clonotype came from this HLA-C-restricted group.

Trimming costs V 2 bases and J 0 bases, and their ends lie 14 bases apart. CDR1 and CDR2 were assigned from the germline V gene (reference sequence) as SEHNR and FQNEAQ. The CDR3 measures 16 amino acids from cysteine to valine. Of the read, only the CDR3 DNA is kept; its 48 bases are in frame from base 1. This receptor was obtained from a human donor in good health (CMV status not recorded). Some clones in this sample may be carry-over from other donors' samples. This chain joins TRBV7-9 to TRBJ2-7; the D segment could be TRBD1, given 6 matching bases. Sequencing was carried out using CD8+ T cells from PBMCs. The encoded CDR3 is CASSLTWDTSSYEQYV. The nucleotides are TGTGCCAGCAGCTTAACTTGGGACACAAGCTCCTACGAGCAGTACGTC.